This T cell receptor (beta chain) derives from a study of cytomegalovirus exposure and HLA in healthy donors listed by TCRdb under 2017. Notes on the research overall: According to an earlier analysis of around 600 of the donors, roughly 180 million T cells yielded approximately 120 million unique TCR beta sequences and around 280 Gb of sequence data. The study combined high-throughput TCR immunosequencing, statistical association of individual TCRs with disease status, and machine learning to predict cytomegalovirus infection status. Because of strong linkage in the cohort, roughly five DR-DQ haplotypes were treated as single units for association and clustering. Using immunosequencing, the study profiled T cell repertoires from about 650 subjects and related those repertoires to cytomegalovirus serostatus. The study was designed to test whether signatures of past pathogen exposure could be identified by cataloging public T cell receptors. Donor age, sex, ethnicity and CMV serostatus were collected together with the repertoire data. Along with the roughly 670-subject first cohort, a separate validation cohort of over a hundred different subjects was used. The later analysis used no new phenotypic data to find candidate immune exposures, relying instead on TCR beta sequences and their occurrence across donors. In a later analysis, previously published TCR beta repertoires from 600 to 850 donors were re-analyzed and high-resolution HLA genotyping was added so that TCR occurrence patterns could be studied. Roughly 310 gigabases of sequencing data and 80 million or so unique TCR sequences were included in an early release covering around 650 HLA-typed donors. The number of typed donors differed by locus: 629-630 for A, B, C, DRB1 and DQB1; 522 for DQA1; around 610 for DPA1; and about 450 for DPB1. A later genetic analysis used genome-wide SNP genotypes for about 60% of the 666 donors, treating that subset as a discovery cohort. Of the roughly 390 genotyped donors, roughly 80% were placed in the genetic ancestry cluster associated with self-reported Caucasian donors. On average, roughly 200,000 unique TCR beta nucleotide sequences were sequenced per donor among a few hundred genotyped donors of the cohort, with about 17% of those sequences being non-productive. Every discovery cohort repertoire had been produced on one sequencing platform. In an earlier analysis of roughly 580 of the donors, high-throughput TCR beta sequencing was used to judge whether each TCR beta V gene segment behaved as functional or pseudogenic. Class I and class II HLA loci were covered by the typing at four-digit resolution. Beyond this particular receptor, the publication reports: According to the authors, the approach could potentially be generalized to other disease states and immunological phenotypes. Compared with equally common non-associated chains, HLA-associated TCR beta chains in a later analysis were more clonally expanded and had lower generation probabilities. HLA typing was unavailable for some donors at each locus, so association tests used only the typed subset. The study gave a list of under 200 TCR beta chains associated with cytomegalovirus. A later genetic analysis reported fewer N-insertions in productive TCRs among donors in an Asian-associated ancestry cluster than the approximately 670-donor mean. Roughly uniform sequencing depth across donors was assumed in presence/absence analyses, although this assumption may not hold. An association between a missense DCLRE1C variant and V-gene and J-gene trimming of TCR beta chains was found in a later genetic analysis and replicated in an independent cohort. Because the 87-base-pair reads could not distinguish some IMGT-functional V segments, including TRBV6-2 and TRBV6-3, those segments were excluded. Cytomegalovirus status was reported to be diagnosed by the classifier with high specificity and sensitivity in both the original and validation cohorts. In a later analysis, several top co-occurrence clusters were reported to appear linked to parvovirus B19, influenza, CMV and Epstein-Barr virus. Strong co-occurrence of HLA alleles, especially DR and DQ, made assigning TCR associations to individual alleles difficult. A cluster of highly shared sequence variants was judged likely to be a technical artifact of the sequencing pipeline. A later analysis associated 17,000 or so TCR beta sequences with specific HLA alleles at a false discovery rate of 0.05. Three of the identified cytomegalovirus-associated TCR beta chains were confirmed in vitro to be specific for cytomegalovirus antigens. A further reported finding was that TCR beta sequences accurately predicted the HLA-A and HLA-B alleles for most subjects in the first cohort. In a later analysis, most CMV-associated TCR beta chains were found to appear HLA-restricted, with HLA associations seemingly driven largely by CMV exposure. Correlated functional status among segregating V segments might be attributable to linkage disequilibrium, but an unknown experimental factor could not be ruled out. While some public TCRs were present in many individuals, most TCR sequences turned up only very rarely across donors. Because counts were too low, 15 to 20 rarely observed V segments, including chromosome 9 orphons, were excluded from the earlier analysis of roughly 580 of the donors. An earlier analysis of 587 of the donors showed that most TCR beta V segments appeared in productive rearrangements either about 90% or about 30% of the time, which broadly matched IMGT annotations. This cohort had only TCR beta chains sequenced, and the lack of alpha or paired-chain data limited which features could be detected. According to a later analysis, TCR association rates differed among HLA loci, with DRB1 alleles showing the most associated TCRs and HLA-C alleles showing the fewest. CMV serostatus was the only immune exposure information available for the cohort.

Ends trimmed: V by 5 bases, J by 4 bases; bases unmatched to a gene: 1. As encoded in the germline V gene, CDR1 is MDHEN while CDR2 is SYDVKM. The CDR3 holds 13 amino acids from the cysteine to the phenylalanine. Of the read, only the CDR3 DNA is kept; its 39 bases are in frame from base 1. Points on this clone: What antigen it recognizes has not been identified. Nothing much larger sits one base from this clone, and base qualities are not available.

Receptor amplification or capture employed the immunoSEQ multiplex PCR assay. For the multiplex PCR, a mixture combining 60 forward primers for TCR Vbeta segments and 13 reverse primers for TCR Jbeta segments was used. A multiplex PCR assay on genomic DNA amplified the CDR3 region of rearranged TCR beta genes. On the Illumina HiSeq System, the amplified TCR beta libraries were sequenced as 87-base-pair reads. On the authors' methods: Across the 500 to 850 repertoires, a later analysis counted approximately 75 million unique TCR beta chains, approximately 12 million of which were shared by at least two donors. Raw reads were error-corrected and collapsed into unique sequences with a nearest-neighbor algorithm that merged closely related sequences to remove PCR and sequencing errors. Alignment of CDR3 sequences to IMGT reference sequences was used to assign V, D and J gene segments. For a sequence to be retained, at least a six-nucleotide match to both a V gene segment and a J gene segment was required. Rearrangements were called productive when the CDR3 lacked stop codons and stayed in frame with V and J; all others were non-productive. CDR3 was defined by IMGT convention, running from the second conserved V-encoded cysteine to the conserved J-encoded phenylalanine. The earlier analysis of 587 of the donors excluded sequences that lacked an unambiguous match to a single V gene segment. An earlier analysis of fewer than 750 of the donors called V segments functional above 56.7% productive rearrangements and segregating when the between-donor standard deviation exceeded 5%. A statistical classification framework was built to diagnose cytomegalovirus status from the catalog of TCR beta chain sequences. A later analysis assigned V and J genes by comparing TCR nucleotide sequences with IMGT/GENE-DB human TR gene sequences. Using the TCRdist pipeline, a later analysis assigned CDR3 sequences along with most-parsimonious VDJ recombination scenarios. In a later analysis, each TCR beta chain was defined by its CDR3 amino acid sequence together with its V-gene family, and reads lacking a unique V-gene family were excluded. A later analysis removed 600 or so highly shared, low-generation-probability nucleotide sequences to deal with suspected cross-contamination and a sequencing artifact. A later analysis calculated a clonal expansion index for each public chain from normalized within-repertoire ranks of inferred template counts. Generation probabilities in a later analysis came from a VDJ recombination model fitted to out-of-frame rearrangements, and those results were checked against IGoR. A later analysis scored TCR-TCR, TCR-HLA and TCR-CMV co-occurrence with hypergeometric tests, applying a repertoire-size bias correction to TCR pairs. False discovery rates were estimated in a later analysis by permuting HLA or CMV assignments 20 times. In a later analysis, co-occurring TCRs were grouped using DBSCAN, and TCRdist sequence similarity was added for clustering within HLA-allele-positive subsets. Repertoires with fewer than 30,000 or more than 120,000 public chains, plus five repertoires with anomalous nucleotide sharing, were excluded from co-occurrence clustering. The immuneACCESS repertoire file appears here via TCRdb, limited to in-frame rearrangements. These files lack a portion of the clones; in checked studies, under half of the deficit traces to unresolved V genes, and the cause of the others is not known. V and J calls and clone size are given by that table; D and trimming were obtained from the DNA. This sample gives some 100,000 clones in total; 70% to 85% of them show up just once. Approximately 2.1% of the sample goes to the ten largest clones.

The cohort consisted of fewer than 700 healthy bone marrow donors. All cohort members were sampled while nominally healthy, although unrecorded immune exposures were likely present. The donor tested CMV seronegative and was one of the 352 seronegative cohort members. Each donor provided a peripheral blood sample, and peripheral blood mononuclear cells were used for TCR beta sequencing. Genomic DNA was extracted from the blood cell samples with the Qiagen DNeasy Blood Extraction Kit. This TCR was recovered from a man in his late teens or twenties in good health and CMV-seronegative. The sample consisted of PBMCs. The V and J genes are TRBV28 and TRBJ1-5; 8 of the junction bases match TRBD1. The nucleotide sequence is TGTGCCAGCAGTCGACAGGGGAATCAGCCCCAGCATTTT. It translates as CASSRQGNQPQHF.